What follows are 30 T cell receptor beta chains derived from one specimen sequenced in a study of response to subunit inactivated influenza vaccine. TCRdb reprocessed the RT-PCR reads via MiXCR and lists one record per CDR3 protein. The data show more than 550,000 distinct CDR3 sequences, around 11% seen once. The material was PBMCs from blood, obtained on the day of vaccination. These receptors came from a man in his fifties or sixties who received an inactivated influenza vaccine.

The chain employs TRBV5-6 and TRBJ2-7; 12 bases fit TRBD2. Germline values: CDR1 SGHDT, CDR2 YYEEEE. Losses at the gene ends were 4 bases for V and 6 bases for J; bases not matched to a gene: 14. This CDR3 comprises 17 residues. The CDR3 sequence is CASSTERRLAGEGEQYF. CDR3 sequence (DNA): TGTGCCAGCAGCACGGAACGAAGACTAGCGGGAGAAGGCGAGCAGTACTTC.

This clonotype has ten or more counts. The chain has TRBV5-1 and TRBJ1-2; unclear D gene. The CDR3 contains 15 residues. The germline V and J ends were trimmed by 1 base and 4 bases, with 14 bases remaining between them. Germline CDR1 is SGHRS and CDR2 is YFSETQ. CDR3 sequence reads: CASSLPGEHLYGYTF. DNA of the CDR3: TGCGCCAGCAGCTTGCCCGGGGAACACCTCTATGGCTACACCTTC.

This clonotype turned up a few times. The chain links TRBV28 to TRBJ2-7, with 8 positions matching TRBD1. This CDR3 comprises 13 residues. The J segment lost 5 bases and the V segment lost 3 bases, leaving 3 bases of the junction unmatched. Germline CDR1 reads MDHEN; CDR2 reads SYDVKM. For the CDR3, the DNA is TGTGCCAGCAGTTTGGACAGGGACCACGAGCAGTACTTC. Residues: CASSLDRDHEQYF. The full variable domain, completed using reference TRBV28 and TRBJ2-7, is DVKVTQSSRYLVKRTGEKVFLECVQDMDHENMFWYRQDPGLGLRLIYFSYDVKMKEKGDIPEGYSVSREKKERFSLILESASTNQTSMYLCASSLDRDHEQYFGPGTRLTVT.

The chain employs TRBV28 and TRBJ2-7; a possible D gene is TRBD1 (5 bases). V was shortened by 5 bases and J by 6 bases, with 11 bases between the two germline ends. The CDR3 has 12 amino acids. Germline CDR1 MDHEN, CDR2 SYDVKM. CDR3 in DNA: TGTGCCAGCAGTCCGTCCAGGGCCGAGCAGTACTTC. Encoded protein: CASSPSRAEQYF.

The rearrangement joins TRBV11-2 to TRBJ2-7; 7 nucleotides agree with TRBD1. The V gene's germline CDR1 is SGHAT and CDR2 FQNNGV. J was trimmed by 2 bases and V by 5 bases; bases with no gene match: 18. The CDR3 has 18 amino acids. CDR3 region: CASSRTGVLAPIPYEQYF. In DNA, the CDR3 is TGTGCCAGCAGCCGAACAGGGGTTCTGGCACCTATCCCCTACGAGCAGTACTTC.

V is TRBV19 and J is TRBJ2-3; possibly TRBD2 for D (6 bases). Germline V lookup: CDR1 LNHDA, CDR2 SQIVND (reference sequence). The CDR3 consists of 14 residues. Trimming removed 3 bases at V and 1 base at J, with 8 bases between. The CDR3 region is CASSITSRTDTQYF. DNA for the CDR3: TGTGCCAGTAGTATTACTAGCCGCACAGATACGCAGTATTTT.

This clonotype has ten or more counts. The chain joins TRBV2 to TRBJ2-1; D may correspond to TRBD1 or TRBD2 (6 bases each). There are 17 residues in the CDR3. Germline values: CDR1 SNHLY, CDR2 FYNNEI. V was pared by 4 bases and J by 9 bases, with 25 bases between. The CDR3 DNA sequence: TGTGCCAGCAGTGTCCTCAGGGGTAGCGGCCAGGCGGGTGAGCAGTTCTTC. Translated: CASSVLRGSGQAGEQFF.

This clonotype was seen only a few times. The chain carries TRBV3-1 and TRBJ1-1; no clear D. V was shortened by 0 bases and J by 10 bases, with 12 bases between the two germline ends. Germline CDR1 reads LGHDT; CDR2 reads YNNKEL (reference sequence). The CDR3 extends over 13 amino acids. The CDR3 spells CASSQELAGGAFF. The CDR3 DNA reads as TGTGCCAGCAGCCAAGAACTTGCAGGAGGAGCTTTCTTT.

This CDR3 is CATSPEATSSYEQYF. In nucleotides, the CDR3 is TGTGCCACCAGCCCCGAAGCAACAAGCTCCTACGAGCAGTACTTC. The chain is built from TRBV15 and TRBJ2-7; D unclear. The germline gives CDR1 LNHNV, CDR2 YYDKDF (reference sequence). The CDR3 is 15 residues long. V shed 5 bases and J shed 0 bases, with 14 bases lying between them.

This chain connects TRBV6-2 or TRBV6-3 to TRBJ1-5; D is ambiguous. Trimming removed 7 bases at V and 10 bases at J, with 20 bases between. The germline gives CDR1 MNHEY, CDR2 SVGEGT. This CDR3 is built from 14 residues. The CDR3 reads CASTHGQTRGPQHF. CDR3 in DNA: TGTGCCAGCACTCATGGGCAGACCCGGGGACCCCAGCATTTT.

A few counts support this clonotype. The DNA of the CDR3 is TGCGCCAGCAGGGAGAGCGGCCCCCCTGGGGAGCTGTTTTTT. This translates into CASRESGPPGELFF. This rearrangement joins TRBV5-1 to TRBJ2-2; weak D call: TRBD2 (5 bases). V gave up 5 bases and J gave up 8 bases, with 16 bases separating them. The CDR3 totals 14 residues. Germline V gives CDR1 SGHRS, CDR2 YFSETQ.

This clonotype was counted ten times or more. V is TRBV7-2 and J is TRBJ2-1; either TRBD1 or TRBD2 may fit D (5 bases each). The CDR3 length is 15 residues. The V end was cut by 7 bases, the J end by 0 bases, with 13 bases between. The germline CDR1 and CDR2 sequences are SGHTA and FQGNSA. The CDR3 is CASTPGQSSYNEQFF. CDR3 coding DNA: TGTGCCAGCACCCCGGGGCAGAGCTCCTACAATGAGCAGTTCTTC.

V is TRBV14 and J is TRBJ2-5; 7 positions agree with TRBD1. Trimming took 4 bases from V and 4 from J; bases not matched to a gene: 9. This CDR3 has 15 residues. Germline CDR1 and CDR2: SGHDN and FVKESK. In DNA form, the CDR3 reads TGTGCCAGCAGCCTCCGACAGGGTAGGCGAGAGACCCAGTACTTC. Amino acids: CASSLRQGRRETQYF.

This clonotype was detected ten times or more. The V gene is TRBV20-1, the J gene TRBJ2-5; TRBD2 agrees at 13 bases. The CDR3 has 15 residues. CDR1 and CDR2 (germline): DFQATT, SNEGSKA (reference sequence). The V and J ends lost 5 bases and 4 bases, in that order; junction bases with no gene match: 7. The CDR3 region has the DNA TGCAGTGCTGCCACTAGCGGGGGGGCCGGAGAGACCCAGTACTTC. It specifies CSAATSGGAGETQYF.

This chain joins TRBV5-5 and TRBJ2-1; TRBD2 might be the D (6 bases). Germline CDR1 reads SGHKS; CDR2 reads YYEKEE (reference sequence). The CDR3 spans 15 residues. Trimming removed 5 bases from V and 8 bases from J, with 20 bases in between. CDR3 loop: CASSPYVGGHDEQFF. As DNA, the CDR3 is TGTGCCAGCAGTCCATATGTCGGGGGTCACGATGAGCAGTTCTTC. Filled out from reference TRBV5-5 and TRBJ2-1, the complete variable domain reads DAGVTQSPTHLIKTRGQQVTLRCSPISGHKSVSWYQQVLGQGPQFIFQYYEKEERGRGNFPDRFSARQFPNYSSELNVNALLLGDSALYLCASSPYVGGHDEQFFGPGTRLTVL.

V gene TRBV3-1 combines with J gene TRBJ2-7; 9 bases are a match to TRBD2. Germline lookup yields CDR1 LGHDT and CDR2 YNNKEL (reference sequence). Trimming cost V 3 bases and J 4 bases; bases outside gene matches: 4. The CDR3 has 14 residues. The CDR3 region is CASSHGGREYEQYF. Here the CDR3 DNA reads TGTGCCAGCAGCCATGGCGGGAGGGAGTACGAGCAGTACTTC.

The genes are TRBV7-9 and TRBJ2-1; D uncertain. V was cut by 5 bases and J by 10 bases, with 12 bases left in between. This CDR3 contains 12 residues. Germline assignment: CDR1 SEHNR and CDR2 FQNEAQ (reference sequence). CDR3 loop: CASSPESREQFF. The DNA of the CDR3 is TGTGCCAGCAGCCCCGAAAGCCGGGAGCAGTTCTTC. The full variable domain, in which reference TRBV7-9 and TRBJ2-1 provide the parts outside the CDR3, is DTGVSQNPRHKITKRGQNVTFRCDPISEHNRLYWYRQTLGQGPEFLTYFQNEAQLEKSRLLSDRFSAERPKGSFSTLEIQRTEQGDSAMYLCASSPESREQFFGPGTRLTVL.

This clonotype was detected ten times or more. The genes are TRBV5-1 and TRBJ2-5; 7 bases align to TRBD2. This CDR3 comprises 17 residues. V lost 0 bases, J lost 2 bases, and 10 bases stayed unmatched. Germline V lookup: CDR1 SGHRS, CDR2 YFSETQ. CDR3 residues: CASSLGTSGDGQETQYF. CDR3 coding DNA: TGCGCCAGCAGCTTGGGAACGAGCGGGGATGGGCAAGAGACCCAGTACTTC. The entire variable domain, with the rest obtained from reference TRBV5-1 and TRBJ2-5, is as follows: KAGVTQTPRYLIKTRGQQVTLSCSPISGHRSVSWYQQTPGQGLQFLFEYFSETQRNKGNFPGRFSGRQFSNSRSEMNVSTLELGDSALYLCASSLGTSGDGQETQYFGPGTRLLVL.

The rearrangement links TRBV4-3 to TRBJ2-5; 8 nucleotides match TRBD2. The CDR3 runs 13 residues. Trimming removed 3 bases from V and 10 bases from J; junction bases left unmatched: 7. Germline CDR1 and CDR2: LGHNA and YSLEER. The CDR3 bases are TGCGCCAGCAGCCAGTTCGGCGGGGGGAGCCAGTACTTC. Translating it yields CASSQFGGGSQYF.

The chain joins TRBV6-2 or TRBV6-3 to TRBJ2-7, with D possibly being TRBD2 (6 bases). This CDR3 is built from 15 residues. In germline, CDR1 is MNHEY, CDR2 SVGEGT. V lost 6 bases, J lost 6 bases, and 21 bases lay in between. The CDR3 region has the DNA TGTGCCAGCAGCACCCTAGGACGTTACGGGGGCGAGCAGTACTTC. It encodes CASSTLGRYGGEQYF.

In DNA, the CDR3 is TGCAGTGGCCGGGCTCCGGGACGCTGGCAATTCACGGAAGAGACCCAGTACTTC. As protein: CSGRAPGRWQFTEETQYF. J is TRBJ2-5 and V is TRBV20-1; D may be TRBD1 or TRBD2 (5 bases each). CDR3 size: 18 residues. The V end was cut by 7 bases, the J end by 3 bases, with 30 bases between. Looked up from germline, CDR1 is DFQATT and CDR2 is SNEGSKA (reference sequence).

This chain links TRBV5-1 with TRBJ2-5; D may be TRBD1 (6 bases). V was shortened by 0 bases and J by 3 bases, with 15 bases between the two germline ends. Germline V CDR1 and CDR2: SGHRS, YFSETQ. The CDR3 is 16 amino acids. The CDR3 spells CASSLAPRDTKETQYF. The CDR3 nucleotides read TGCGCCAGCAGCTTGGCCCCCCGGGACACAAAAGAGACCCAGTACTTC.

This chain uses TRBV3-1 with TRBJ1-1; 7 nucleotides align to TRBD1. The CDR3 sequence is 15 residues long. Germline V gives CDR1 LGHDT, CDR2 YNNKEL (reference sequence). V shed 1 base, J shed 4 bases, and the junction held 6 bases outside the gene matches. The DNA for the CDR3 is TGTGCCAGCAGCCAAGGAAGGGGGCGAGTCACTGAAGCTTTCTTT. It encodes CASSQGRGRVTEAFF.

Here the CDR3 reads CASSYLTSVQRRETQYF. The DNA for the CDR3 is TGTGCCAGCAGTTACCTGACTAGCGTACAGCGGAGAGAGACCCAGTACTTC. V usage is TRBV6-2 or TRBV6-3 and J usage is TRBJ2-5; 8 bases match TRBD2. The V gene end was trimmed by 2 bases and the J gene end by 4 bases; junction bases not matched to a gene: 12. CDR1 and CDR2 from the germline V gene are MNHEY and SVGEGT. This CDR3 comprises 17 residues.

This sequence joins TRBV29-1 and TRBJ2-2; 8 nucleotides match TRBD1. Trimming took 7 bases from V and 0 from J; bases not matched to a gene: 4. From germline, CDR1 is SQVTM and CDR2 ANQGSEA. This CDR3 has 14 residues. The CDR3 reads CSGRTGTNTGELFF. The CDR3 DNA follows: TGCAGCGGACGGACAGGGACGAACACCGGGGAGCTGTTTTTT.

This clonotype was picked up many times. V is TRBV29-1 and J is TRBJ2-1, with D perhaps assigned TRBD1 or TRBD2 (5 bases each). This CDR3 contains 13 residues. V was clipped by 6 bases and J by 9 bases, with 18 bases between them. Per germline, CDR1 SQVTM and CDR2 ANQGSEA. CDR3 bases: TGCAGCGTCGGCCGGGACCTTCAGGCTGAGCAGTTCTTC. Its protein product is CSVGRDLQAEQFF.

The chain joins TRBV7-8 to TRBJ2-7; perhaps TRBD1 as D (6 bases). The CDR3 length is 15 residues. V was cut by 1 base and J by 2 bases, with 12 bases left in between. Germline V gene lookup returns CDR1 SGHVS and CDR2 FQNEAQ. The CDR3 region is CASSLDRVNPYEQYF. DNA for the CDR3: TGTGCCAGCAGCTTAGACAGGGTGAACCCCTACGAGCAGTACTTC.

For this clonotype: Possible read error: a much larger clone is one base away. The chain combines TRBV5-1 with TRBJ2-7; 10 bases are shared with TRBD2. CDR1 SGHRS and CDR2 YFSETQ come from the germline V gene. This CDR3 has 16 residues. Trimming cost V 4 bases and J 5 bases; bases outside gene matches: 12. CDR3 sequence: CASSPTTSGKGHEQYF. CDR3 DNA: TGCGCCAGCAGCCCTACTACTAGCGGGAAAGGGCACGAGCAGTACTTC.

This clonotype was counted only a few times. The V call is TRBV9, the J call TRBJ2-6, with a tentative D call TRBD1 (5 bases). CDR3 size: 15 residues. Germline CDR1 reads SGDLS; CDR2 reads YYNGEE. V was trimmed by 4 bases and J by 0 bases, leaving 8 bases between them. DNA for the CDR3: TGTGCCAGCAGCCAGGACATCTCTGGGGCCAACGTCCTGACTTTC. It codes for CASSQDISGANVLTF.

The V call is TRBV30, the J call TRBJ2-1; D unclear. The CDR3 has 14 residues. Germline V CDR1 and CDR2: GTSNPN, SVGIG (reference sequence). V shed 4 bases and J shed 0 bases, with 10 bases lying between them. The CDR3 protein is CAWKNIFSYNEQFF. CDR3 nucleotide sequence: TGTGCCTGGAAGAACATTTTCTCCTACAATGAGCAGTTCTTC.